This TCR beta chain appears in the sequencing data of a study of blood T cell repertoires in COVID-19. At the level of the study: Samples representing acute and convalescent COVID-19 were sourced from the United States, Italy and Spain. PBMCs, B-cell-depleted T cells, or T cells provided the cDNA or gDNA that made up the material.

How the authors handled the data: Amplification with reference gene primers provided the estimates of nucleated cell counts. Profiled with immunoSEQ multiplex PCR; TCRdb holds only in-frame clones, not every one. The DNA gave D and trimming, while V, J and clone size come from that table. This table holds 40,000 or so clones, roughly 90% found once. Trimming took off 5 bases at V and 6 bases at J, with 23 bases between the two ends. Germline V gene data show CDR1 as LNHNV and CDR2 as YYDKDF (reference sequence). The CDR3 is made up of 17 amino acids. This TCR was sampled from a human donor in a cohort sampled during active COVID-19. This chain joins TRBV15 and TRBJ2-1; possible D gene TRBD1, 6 bases. The sequencing sample was made of peripheral blood. The CDR3 DNA reads TGTGCCACCAGCCCAGGGGTAGTGCCCATGATTGTCAATGAGCAGTTCTTC. The encoded protein is CATSPGVVPMIVNEQFF.